The 31 T cell receptor beta chains below come from one sample, sequenced in a study of CD8 T cells in Susac syndrome. Random hexamers were used to reverse transcribe an amount of about 0.45 to 1 ug RNA. TCRdb processed the immunoSEQ multiplex PCR reads anew with MiXCR; each CDR3 protein has one entry. The sample carries approximately 120,000 distinct CDR3 sequences, just over 90% recorded once. The sample comprised CD8+ T cells from PBMCs. The receptors stem from a human donor with multiple sclerosis.

The V gene is TRBV27, the J gene TRBJ1-2; TRBD1 is a possible D gene (5 bases). Trimming removed 1 base from V and 4 bases from J, with 7 bases in between. Germline CDR1 and CDR2: MNHEY and SMNVEV (reference sequence). The CDR3 covers 13 residues. The CDR3 region is CASSLFQGYGYTF. CDR3 nucleotides: TGTGCCAGCAGTTTATTTCAGGGCTATGGCTACACCTTC.

The genes are TRBV20-1 and TRBJ1-1; 9 bases map to TRBD1. This CDR3 is 15 amino acids long. Unmatched junction bases numbered 6, after V lost 3 bases and J lost 1 base. Looked up from germline, CDR1 is DFQATT and CDR2 is SNEGSKA (reference sequence). The CDR3 coding sequence is TGCAGTGCTAGTTGGGGACAGGGTTGGAACACTGAAGCTTTCTTT. It specifies CSASWGQGWNTEAFF.

CDR3 nucleotides: TGTGCCAGCAGCTTAGTGGATTCAGTCCCGGGTGAAGCTTTCTTT. Translating it yields CASSLVDSVPGEAFF. The J gene is TRBJ1-1, the V gene TRBV7-9, with D unresolved. The CDR3 consists of 15 residues. The germline V gene encodes CDR1 SEHNR and CDR2 FQNEAQ (reference sequence). The V end was cut by 1 base, the J end by 7 bases, with 16 bases between.

The chain has TRBV9 and TRBJ2-5, with unresolved D. In germline, CDR1 is SGDLS, CDR2 YYNGEE. The CDR3 loop spans 14 amino acids. Trimming shortened V by 0 bases and J by 5 bases, and 11 bases separated the two germline ends. Here the CDR3 reads CASSVEGSRETQYF. In nucleotides, the CDR3 is TGTGCCAGCAGCGTAGAGGGTAGCCGGGAGACCCAGTACTTC.

This CDR3 reads CASIKTLGGFNSPLHF. The DNA of the CDR3 is TGTGCCAGCATCAAAACCCTCGGAGGGTTCAATTCACCCCTCCACTTT. The rearrangement joins TRBV6-1 to TRBJ1-6; D ambiguous. CDR1 is MNHNS and CDR2 is SASEGT in the germline V gene. Trimming cost V 7 bases and J 7 bases, with 20 bases left between them. This CDR3 spans 16 amino acids.

V usage is TRBV19 and J usage is TRBJ2-5; TRBD2 aligns across 7 bases. CDR3 size: 13 residues. Germline trimming cut 8 bases from V and 5 bases from J; bases unmatched to any gene: 8. Germline CDR1 LNHDA, CDR2 SQIVND (reference sequence). Here the CDR3 reads CASGLVVGETQYF. CDR3 bases: TGTGCCAGTGGACTAGTAGTTGGGGAGACCCAGTACTTC. The full variable domain, with the rest looked up from reference TRBV19 and TRBJ2-5, is DGGITQSPKYLFRKEGQNVTLSCEQNLNHDAMYWYRQDPGQGLRLIYYSQIVNDFQKGDIAEGYSVSREKKESFPLTVTSAQKNPTAFYLCASGLVVGETQYFGPGTRLLVL.

This chain connects TRBV7-6 to TRBJ2-7, with TRBD1 matching over 9 bases. J was trimmed by 0 bases and V by 6 bases; bases with no gene match: 9. There are 16 residues in the CDR3. The germline V gene encodes CDR1 SGHVS and CDR2 FNYEAQ. This chain's CDR3 is CASSRFRTGASYEQYF. The CDR3 DNA reads TGTGCCAGCAGTCGTTTCAGGACAGGGGCCTCCTACGAGCAGTACTTC.

The chain employs TRBV7-9 and TRBJ1-1; tentatively, D is TRBD1 (5 bases). This CDR3 spans 13 amino acids. The germline V gene encodes CDR1 SEHNR and CDR2 FQNEAQ (reference sequence). Between the trimmed V and J ends, which lost 6 bases and 3 bases, there was a span of 11 bases. The CDR3 spells CASSSPGDTEAFF. As DNA, the CDR3 is TGTGCCAGCAGTTCACCGGGGGACACTGAAGCTTTCTTT. Based on the CDR3 plus reference TRBV7-9 and TRBJ1-1, the full variable domain is DTGVSQNPRHKITKRGQNVTFRCDPISEHNRLYWYRQTLGQGPEFLTYFQNEAQLEKSRLLSDRFSAERPKGSFSTLEIQRTEQGDSAMYLCASSSPGDTEAFFGQGTRLTVV.

The chain recombines TRBV20-1 with TRBJ2-1, with TRBD2 identical over 9 bases. V lost 0 bases to trimming and J lost 4 bases; unmatched junction nucleotides: 4. CDR3 size: 15 residues. From germline, CDR1 is DFQATT and CDR2 SNEGSKA (reference sequence). This CDR3 is CSARDPSGAYNEQFF. In DNA form, the CDR3 reads TGCAGTGCTAGAGACCCTAGCGGGGCTTACAATGAGCAGTTCTTC.

This clonotype was seen a handful of times. V is TRBV7-3 and J is TRBJ2-1, with 10 bases aligning to TRBD2. The CDR3 is 15 residues long. Losses at the gene ends were 6 bases for V and 6 bases for J; bases not matched to a gene: 8. Germline CDR1 and CDR2: SGHTA and FQGTGA. In DNA, the CDR3 is TGTGCCAGCAGTTTGTCGGCTAGCGGGAGCAATGAGCAGTTCTTC. Translation: CASSLSASGSNEQFF.

In DNA, the CDR3 is TGCGCCAGCGCAAACAGGGGTGGCAATCAGCCCCAGCATTTT. This codes for CASANRGGNQPQHF. The chain recombines TRBV4-1 with TRBJ1-5; 7 positions agree with TRBD1. V lost 8 bases, J lost 2 bases, and 6 bases stayed unmatched. The CDR3 consists of 14 residues. Per the germline V gene, CDR1 is MGHRA and CDR2 is YSYEKL.

The chain is built from TRBV19 and TRBJ1-2; D not certain. This CDR3 is 16 amino acids long. CDR1 is LNHDA and CDR2 is SQIVND in the germline V gene (reference sequence). Trimming stripped 7 bases from V and 0 bases from J, with 18 bases between. The CDR3 protein is CASTLTIGLANYGYTF. The CDR3 nucleotides read TGTGCCAGTACCCTCACCATCGGACTCGCTAACTATGGCTACACCTTC.

The chain is built from TRBV9 and TRBJ2-2; possibly TRBD1 for D (6 bases). This CDR3 has 16 amino acids. Between the trimmed V and J ends, which lost 2 bases and 4 bases, there was a span of 15 bases. Per the germline V gene, CDR1 is SGDLS and CDR2 is YYNGEE. The CDR3 bases are TGTGCCAGCAGCGTCCAACTGGGGGCGCGCACCGGGGAGCTGTTTTTT. Residues: CASSVQLGARTGELFF.

This clonotype has a handful of counts. The chain has TRBV19 and TRBJ1-4; no clear D. CDR3 size: 15 residues. V was shortened by 7 bases and J by 8 bases, with 20 bases between the two germline ends. The germline gives CDR1 LNHDA, CDR2 SQIVND (reference sequence). The CDR3 here is CASTQGVYYREKLFF. The CDR3 DNA reads TGTGCCAGTACACAAGGAGTATATTATCGGGAAAAACTGTTTTTT.

This clonotype was found a few times. The V call is TRBV30, the J call TRBJ2-7; no reliable D call. Germline V CDR1 and CDR2: GTSNPN, SVGIG (reference sequence). The V and J ends lost 0 bases and 0 bases respectively, with 6 bases between them. This CDR3 contains 13 residues. The CDR3: CAWSVGYSYEQYV. As DNA, the CDR3 is TGTGCCTGGAGTGTCGGGTACTCCTACGAGCAGTACGTC.

The chain combines TRBV6-5 with TRBJ2-5; the D gene could be TRBD1 or TRBD2 (5 bases each). CDR1 is MNHEY, CDR2 SVGAGI, per germline. CDR3 length equals 15 residues. Trimming took off 0 bases at V and 2 bases at J, with 10 bases between the two ends. CDR3 sequence: CASSYSWGTQETQYF. The CDR3 DNA follows: TGTGCCAGCAGTTACTCTTGGGGGACGCAAGAGACCCAGTACTTC.

This clonotype was observed a few times. The chain combines TRBV7-7 with TRBJ2-7; no reliable D call. Germline V CDR1 and CDR2: SSHAT, FNYEAQ (reference sequence). There are 13 residues in the CDR3. The CDR3 region has the DNA TGTGCTAGCACCAACGGCAGAAGTAACGAGCAGTACGTC. It yields the protein CASTNGRSNEQYV.

This chain links TRBV12-3 or TRBV12-4 with TRBJ1-1, with D possibly matching TRBD1 (5 bases). The CDR3 has 10 amino acids. Trimming shortened V by 6 bases and J by 8 bases, and 7 bases separated the two germline ends. The CDR3 region has the DNA TGTGCCAGCAGGGGACCCGAAGCTTTCTTT. Protein: CASRGPEAFF.

This chain links TRBV9 with TRBJ2-1; D is possibly TRBD1 or TRBD2 (5 bases each). The germline CDR1 and CDR2 sequences are SGDLS and YYNGEE. Between the trimmed V and J ends, which lost 0 bases and 2 bases, there was a span of 15 bases. The CDR3 is 17 residues long. The CDR3 protein is CASSVERAFRAYNEQFF. In nucleotides, the CDR3 is TGTGCCAGCAGCGTAGAGAGGGCCTTCAGGGCCTACAATGAGCAGTTCTTC.

V is TRBV27 and J is TRBJ1-5, with a possible D match to TRBD1 (5 bases). V was trimmed by 2 bases and J by 2 bases, leaving 13 bases between them. Germline V CDR1 and CDR2: MNHEY, SMNVEV (reference sequence). This CDR3 contains 16 residues. CDR3 sequence: CASSLMGPQGNQPQHF. The DNA of the CDR3 is TGTGCCAGCAGTTTAATGGGGCCTCAAGGCAATCAGCCCCAGCATTTT.

The chain recombines TRBV29-1 with TRBJ2-2, with 9 nucleotides matching TRBD2. CDR1 is SQVTM, CDR2 ANQGSEA, per germline. The CDR3 runs 14 residues. Trimming at V came to 4 bases and at J to 1 base, leaving 1 base not matched to a gene. The CDR3 DNA reads TGCAGCGTTGGACTAGCGGAGAACACCGGGGAGCTGTTTTTT. It yields the protein CSVGLAENTGELFF.

V gene TRBV28 combines with J gene TRBJ2-1, with no clear D. Germline assignment: CDR1 MDHEN and CDR2 SYDVKM. V was trimmed by 3 bases and J by 3 bases, leaving 6 bases between them. The CDR3 runs to 13 residues. CDR3 region: CASSFSIYNEQFF. CDR3 nucleotide sequence: TGTGCCAGCAGTTTTTCGATCTACAATGAGCAGTTCTTC.

This rearrangement joins TRBV7-3 to TRBJ2-1; the D is unclear. The length of the CDR3 is 14 residues. The germline V gene has CDR1 SGHTA and CDR2 FQGTGA. V lost 1 base, J lost 5 bases, and 9 bases lay in between. The CDR3 DNA is TGTGCCAGCAGCTTAATCCAGGCTGACAATGAGCAGTTCTTC. Its translation: CASSLIQADNEQFF.

The gene calls are TRBV12-5 and TRBJ1-3; unclear D gene. This CDR3 spans 12 amino acids. The germline gives CDR1 LGHNT, CDR2 FRNRAP. With 2 bases removed from V and 4 bases from J, the gap between germline ends came to 3 bases. The CDR3 region is CASGLTGNTIYF. The DNA of the CDR3 is TGTGCTAGTGGTTTGACGGGAAACACCATATATTTT.

The J gene is TRBJ2-7, the V gene TRBV14, with a tentative D call TRBD2 (5 bases). The CDR3 totals 12 residues. V was trimmed by 4 bases and J by 4 bases, leaving 8 bases between them. Germline CDR1 and CDR2: SGHDN and FVKESK. The CDR3 region has the DNA TGTGCCAGCAGCCGCGAGGGTTACGAGCAGTACGTC. Translated, it gives CASSREGYEQYV.

The gene calls are TRBV4-2 and TRBJ1-2, with unresolved D. Germline lookup yields CDR1 LGHNA and CDR2 YNFKEQ. This CDR3 is 13 amino acids long. Trimming cost V 0 bases and J 8 bases, with 10 bases left between them. The CDR3 spells CASSQDWERGYTF. DNA for the CDR3: TGTGCCAGCAGCCAAGATTGGGAGCGCGGCTACACCTTC.

The chain recombines TRBV4-1 with TRBJ2-5; a possible D gene is TRBD2 (5 bases). This CDR3 is 17 amino acids long. Germline V gene lookup returns CDR1 MGHRA and CDR2 YSYEKL. The V end was cut by 3 bases, the J end by 5 bases, with 22 bases between. The CDR3 loop is CASSHPPGGLGMETQYF. The CDR3 coding sequence is TGCGCCAGCAGCCACCCCCCAGGAGGTCTGGGGATGGAGACCCAGTACTTC.

The J gene is TRBJ2-6, the V gene TRBV6-5; D might be TRBD1 (6 bases). V was trimmed by 4 bases and J by 3 bases, leaving 10 bases between them. Looked up from germline, CDR1 is MNHEY and CDR2 is SVGAGI. CDR3 length: 15 residues. The CDR3 region has the DNA TGTGCCAGCAGTTGGGGACATTTTGGGGCCAACGTCCTGACTTTC. It codes for CASSWGHFGANVLTF.

The gene calls are TRBV29-1 and TRBJ2-7; weak D call: TRBD1 (6 bases). V was pared by 1 base and J by 0 bases, with 19 bases between. The CDR3 is 17 residues long. Germline V gene lookup returns CDR1 SQVTM and CDR2 ANQGSEA. DNA of the CDR3: TGCAGCGTTGAAGGCACAGGGCCCCTTCTATCCTCCTACGAGCAGTACTTC. As protein: CSVEGTGPLLSSYEQYF.

The chain carries TRBV7-2 and TRBJ2-2; 10 nucleotides agree with TRBD2. This CDR3 region has 18 residues. The germline gives CDR1 SGHTA, CDR2 FQGNSA. The junction had 9 bases not matched to a gene; V was cut back by 1 base and J by 4 bases. For the CDR3, the DNA is TGTGCCAGCAGCTTAGAGCTAGCGGGGGCCTTGGGCACCGGGGAGCTGTTTTTT. Amino acid sequence: CASSLELAGALGTGELFF.

This sequence joins TRBV28 and TRBJ2-5; 9 bases align to TRBD2. This CDR3 is built from 14 residues. Germline V gene data show CDR1 as MDHEN and CDR2 as SYDVKM. The V and J ends lost 6 bases and 3 bases, in that order; junction bases with no gene match: 5. CDR3 sequence: CASRPGLAKETQYF. For the CDR3, the DNA is TGTGCCAGCAGGCCGGGACTAGCTAAAGAGACCCAGTACTTC.